This entry lists 13 T cell receptor beta chains sequenced from one sample in a study of Graves' ophthalmopathy and Graves' hyperthyroidism. The sequenced template was RNA, covering the TCR beta CDR3 region. The authors performed first-round RT-PCR with HTBI primers and then a second-round multiplex PCR. One entry per CDR3 protein, called by TCRdb with MiXCR from the multiplex PCR reads. This sample has around 1.1 million distinct CDR3 sequences, with about 36% found just once. The sequencing sample was made of peripheral blood or thyroid tissue (not recorded which). These receptors were collected from an adult man with Graves' hyperthyroidism.

Details on this clonotype: A much bigger clone sits one base away, suggesting this may be a read error. The chain is built from TRBV7-9 and TRBJ2-5; 10 bases align to TRBD1. The CDR3 loop spans 16 amino acids. Germline V gene data show CDR1 as SEHNR and CDR2 as FQNEAQ (reference sequence). DNA for the CDR3: TGTACCAGCAGCTTACAACCGGGACAGGGGACCGAGACCCAGTACTTC. This encodes CTSSLQPGQGTETQYF.

This clonotype was recorded at least ten times. This chain links TRBV19 with TRBJ1-2; D uncertain. Trimming shortened V by 10 bases and J by 4 bases, and 13 bases separated the two germline ends. The V gene's germline CDR1 is LNHDA and CDR2 SQIVND (reference sequence). The CDR3 totals 12 residues. The CDR3 bases are TGTGCCACCTTCAACCGGAGCTATGGCTACACCTTC. Residues: CATFNRSYGYTF.

V gene TRBV9 combines with J gene TRBJ1-5; no clear D. V was trimmed by 0 bases and J by 5 bases, leaving 6 bases between them. Per germline, CDR1 SGDLS and CDR2 YYNGEE. This CDR3 spans 13 amino acids. DNA of the CDR3: TGTGCCAGCAGCGTAGGTCCGGATCAGCCCCAGCATTTT. Protein sequence: CASSVGPDQPQHF.

Ten or more counts support this clonotype. The genes are TRBV7-3 and TRBJ1-1; 8 nucleotides match TRBD1. The CDR3 is 15 residues long. The J segment lost 4 bases and the V segment lost 2 bases, leaving 6 bases of the junction unmatched. Germline V gene sequence: CDR1 SGHTA, CDR2 FQGTGA. The CDR3 loop is CASSLGGQGATEAFF. The DNA of the CDR3 is TGTGCCAGCAGCTTAGGAGGACAGGGAGCCACTGAAGCTTTCTTT.

In this sample, this clonotype turned up once. A read error may explain this, as a much larger clone is one base away. The J gene is TRBJ2-7, the V gene TRBV7-2; no firm D call. The germline gives CDR1 SGHTA, CDR2 FQGNSA. The CDR3 length is 15 residues. The V end was cut by 4 bases, the J end by 2 bases, with 15 bases between. CDR3 nucleotide sequence: TGTGCCAGCAGCTCGGACCGACTCACCGCCTACGAGCAGTACTTC. Translation gives CASSSDRLTAYEQYF. The complete variable domain, with remaining parts taken from reference TRBV7-2 and TRBJ2-7, reads GAGVSQSPSNKVTEKGKDVELRCDPISGHTALYWYRQSLGQGLEFLIYFQGNSAPDKSGLPSDRFSAERTGGSVSTLTIQRTQQEDSAVYLCASSSDRLTAYEQYFGPGTRLTVT.

About this clonotype: A much larger clone lies a single base off, so this may be a read error. This chain links TRBV24-1 with TRBJ2-2; D not resolved. The germline V and J ends were trimmed by 7 bases and 3 bases, with 11 bases remaining between them. Germline-derived CDR1 and CDR2 are KGHDR and SFDVKD. The CDR3 spans 14 residues. Here the CDR3 DNA reads TGTGCCACCAGCAGGAATACCGACACCGGGGAGCTGTTTTTT. It translates to CATSRNTDTGELFF.

Turning to this clonotype: It may be a read error: a sequence one base away is much more abundant. The chain's CDR3 is CASGQLAGGSYEQYF. CDR3 in DNA: TGTGCCAGCGGGCAACTAGCGGGAGGTTCGTACGAGCAGTACTTC. The V and J genes are TRBV25-1 and TRBJ2-7; 12 bases line up with TRBD2. J was trimmed by 4 bases and V by 8 bases; bases with no gene match: 9. The CDR3 is made up of 15 amino acids. Germline V gene data show CDR1 as MGHDK and CDR2 as SYGVNS.

The sample holds a few counts of this clonotype. The V gene is TRBV12-3 or TRBV12-4, the J gene TRBJ2-7; 14 positions agree with TRBD2. Germline trimming cut 2 bases from V and 7 bases from J; bases unmatched to any gene: 10. CDR3 length: 17 residues. The CDR3 is CASSLNLGTSGSREQYF. CDR3 sequence (DNA): TGTGCCAGCAGTTTAAACCTGGGGACTAGCGGGAGTAGAGAGCAGTACTTC.

Regarding this clonotype: The CDR3 does not end in the conserved phenylalanine or tryptophan, so this is likely a read error. The V gene is TRBV5-1, the J gene TRBJ2-7; either TRBD1 or TRBD2 may supply D (5 bases each). V lost 2 bases and J 0 bases, leaving 12 bases between the germline ends. Per the germline V gene, CDR1 is SGHRS and CDR2 is YFSETQ. The length of the CDR3 is 15 residues. Here the CDR3 reads CASSLGTGSSYEQYL. In DNA form, the CDR3 reads TGCGCCAGCAGCTTAGGGACGGGAAGCTCCTACGAGCAGTACCTC.

The CDR3 sequence is CASSLDGSSFYEQYF. The DNA for the CDR3 is TGTGCCAGCAGCTTAGACGGGTCGTCCTTCTACGAGCAGTACTTC. The J gene is TRBJ2-7, the V gene TRBV7-3, with D unclear. The CDR3 has 15 amino acids. Germline V gene sequence: CDR1 SGHTA, CDR2 FQGTGA. V gave up 2 bases and J gave up 3 bases, with 14 bases separating them.

This clonotype was seen more than once but under ten times. In DNA, the CDR3 is TGTGCCAGCAGCTCACTAGCGGGAGGTAACCAAGAGACCCAGTACTTC. Amino acids: CASSSLAGGNQETQYF. The chain links TRBV14 to TRBJ2-5, with TRBD2 matching 12 bases. The CDR3 consists of 16 residues. Germline V gene sequence: CDR1 SGHDN, CDR2 FVKESK. V trimming: 5 bases; J trimming: 0 bases; junction bases outside the gene matches: 4. Using reference TRBV14 and TRBJ2-5 for the parts outside the CDR3, the full variable domain is EAGVTQFPSHSVIEKGQTVTLRCDPISGHDNLYWYRRVMGKEIKFLLHFVKESKQDESGMPNNRFLAERTGGTYSTLKVQPAELEDSGVYFCASSSLAGGNQETQYFGPGTRLLVL.

This clonotype was seen a few times. The chain combines TRBV4-2 with TRBJ2-7, with TRBD1 matching over 7 bases. The CDR3 runs to 14 residues. From germline, CDR1 is LGHNA and CDR2 YNFKEQ. Germline trimming cut 0 bases from V and 7 bases from J; bases unmatched to any gene: 6. This CDR3 is CASSQDTGVGEQYF. CDR3 DNA: TGTGCCAGCAGCCAAGATACAGGGGTAGGGGAGCAGTACTTC.

V usage is TRBV10-2 and J usage is TRBJ2-7; 7 nucleotides align to TRBD1. Trimming at V came to 3 bases and at J to 1 base, leaving 6 bases not matched to a gene. Germline V gene data show CDR1 as WSHSY and CDR2 as SAAADI. The CDR3 is 15 amino acids. The CDR3, as DNA: TGCGCCAGCAGTGACTTCGGCAGGGGGTCCTACGAGCAGTACTTC. Residues: CASSDFGRGSYEQYF.